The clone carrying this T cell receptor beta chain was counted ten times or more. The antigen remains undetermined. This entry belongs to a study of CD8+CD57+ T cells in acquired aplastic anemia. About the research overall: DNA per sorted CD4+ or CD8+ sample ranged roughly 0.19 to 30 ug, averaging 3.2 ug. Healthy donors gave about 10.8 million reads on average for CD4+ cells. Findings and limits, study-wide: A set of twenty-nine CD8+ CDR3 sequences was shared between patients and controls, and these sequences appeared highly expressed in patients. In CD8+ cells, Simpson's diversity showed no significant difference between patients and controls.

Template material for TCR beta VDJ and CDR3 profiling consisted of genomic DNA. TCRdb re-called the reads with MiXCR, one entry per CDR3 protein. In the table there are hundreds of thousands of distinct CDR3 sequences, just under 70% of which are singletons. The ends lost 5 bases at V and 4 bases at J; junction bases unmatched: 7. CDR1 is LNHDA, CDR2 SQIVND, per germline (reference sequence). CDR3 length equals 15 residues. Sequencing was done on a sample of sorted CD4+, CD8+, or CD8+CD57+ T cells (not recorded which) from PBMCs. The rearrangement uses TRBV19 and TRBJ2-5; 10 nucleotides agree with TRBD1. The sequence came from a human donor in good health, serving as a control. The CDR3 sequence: CASSPTGGSGETQYF. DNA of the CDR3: TGTGCCAGTAGTCCGACAGGGGGCTCGGGAGAGACCCAGTACTTC. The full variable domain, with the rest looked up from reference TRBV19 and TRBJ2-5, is DGGITQSPKYLFRKEGQNVTLSCEQNLNHDAMYWYRQDPGQGLRLIYYSQIVNDFQKGDIAEGYSVSREKKESFPLTVTSAQKNPTAFYLCASSPTGGSGETQYFGPGTRLLVL.